Sequencing of this T cell receptor (beta chain) was carried out in a study of T cell repertoires in cytomegalovirus infection. The wider study: Selection of CMV epitopes for the study included recently identified HLA-C-restricted and well-studied HLA-B-restricted ones. Based on public TCR beta signatures, there were indications of CMV infection and of a matching HLA type. General observations from the study: Clonotype analysis showed dominance of the ex vivo response by HLA-C-restricted CMV-specific TCR beta clonotypes. Based on cumulative public TCR beta family frequency, carriers of CMV plus the relevant HLA were identified.

This clonotype was seen a few times. Its antigen remains unknown. TCRdb reprocessed the reads with MiXCR, giving one entry per CDR3 protein. The table has 650,000 to 900,000 distinct CDR3 sequences, 32% seen once. The CDR3 extends over 14 amino acids. Germline V gene lookup returns CDR1 MGHRA and CDR2 YSYEKL. With 0 bases removed from V and 6 bases from J, the gap between germline ends came to 11 bases. This sequence was found in a human donor in good health (CMV status not recorded). Some clones in this sample may be carry-over from other donors' samples. This specimen consisted of cultured CD8+ T cells from PBMCs, obtained from culture after CMV antigen stimulation. The chain has TRBV4-1 and TRBJ1-1; D call uncertain. The CDR3 loop is CASSQDRGFPEAFF. DNA of the CDR3: TGCGCCAGCAGCCAAGATCGGGGTTTTCCTGAAGCTTTCTTT.